This is a list of T cell receptor beta chains from one sample in a study of blood T cell repertoires in COVID-19. Assay used: immunoSEQ multiplex PCR; TCRdb lists only in-frame clones, some missing. The repertoire holds 65,000 to 95,000 clones, with approximately 90% as singletons. The sequenced material came from peripheral blood. Receptor source: a man aged 65 to 85 with active or convalescent COVID-19. CDR3s include the opening cysteine and the closing phenylalanine or tryptophan. The size of a clone is reported for some rows only, either as once, few or many, or as a class for expanded clones.

clone_size: once; v_call: TRBV6-5; j_call: TRBJ1-2; cdr3_aa: CASSQRQGSNYGYTF
clone_size: .; v_call: TRBV19; j_call: TRBJ2-2; cdr3_aa: CASRRQGKGANTGELFF
clone_size: .; v_call: TRBV15; j_call: TRBJ2-3; cdr3_aa: CATSSGTSGGTDTQYF
clone_size: .; v_call: TRBV5-5; j_call: TRBJ1-2; cdr3_aa: CASSLVGGSAERGYTF
clone_size: .; v_call: TRBV4-3; j_call: TRBJ2-2; cdr3_aa: CASSHFSGQRGGPGELFF
clone_size: .; v_call: TRBV5-4; j_call: TRBJ1-4; cdr3_aa: CASSLRDSEKLFF
clone_size: .; v_call: TRBV28; j_call: TRBJ2-7; cdr3_aa: CAISGGPWYEQYF
clone_size: .; v_call: TRBV5-1; j_call: TRBJ2-5; cdr3_aa: CASSLTAQETQYF
clone_size: .; v_call: TRBV5-1; j_call: TRBJ2-5; cdr3_aa: CASSLAEGGSETQYF
clone_size: .; v_call: TRBV7-2; j_call: TRBJ2-1; cdr3_aa: CASSLQGARNEQFF
clone_size: .; v_call: TRBV13; j_call: TRBJ2-2; cdr3_aa: CASSTSGGSNTGELFF
clone_size: .; v_call: TRBV19; j_call: TRBJ1-2; cdr3_aa: CASTPTGPNYGYTF
clone_size: once; v_call: TRBV7-9; j_call: TRBJ1-2; cdr3_aa: CASSLDRGVTYGYTF
clone_size: .; v_call: TRBV21-1; j_call: TRBJ2-1; cdr3_aa: CASRYTRGLAGGLVSYNEQFF
clone_size: .; v_call: TRBV28; j_call: TRBJ1-1; cdr3_aa: CAGRGSGTEAFF
clone_size: .; v_call: TRBV19; j_call: TRBJ1-4; cdr3_aa: CASNSGLLNEKLFF
clone_size: many; v_call: TRBV6-6; j_call: TRBJ1-5; cdr3_aa: CASRDRTGNQPQHF
clone_size: .; v_call: TRBV5-8; j_call: TRBJ1-1; cdr3_aa: CASSRGAGEGNTEAFF
clone_size: .; v_call: TRBV5-6; j_call: TRBJ1-5; cdr3_aa: CASSGTRTGTSNQPQHF
clone_size: .; v_call: TRBV5-4; j_call: TRBJ1-2; cdr3_aa: CASSSGVYGYTF
clone_size: .; v_call: TRBV27; j_call: TRBJ1-2; cdr3_aa: CASSLQANYGYTF
clone_size: .; v_call: TRBV30; j_call: TRBJ1-3; cdr3_aa: CAWEPGHSGNTIYF
clone_size: .; v_call: TRBV6-6; j_call: TRBJ1-5; cdr3_aa: CASLDRVDNQPQHF
clone_size: .; v_call: TRBV6-5; j_call: TRBJ1-6; cdr3_aa: CASSYSAGGDSPLHF
clone_size: .; v_call: TRBV18; j_call: TRBJ1-1; cdr3_aa: CASSRGGEDTEAFF
clone_size: .; v_call: TRBV6-1; j_call: TRBJ2-5; cdr3_aa: CASSETGEETQYF
clone_size: .; v_call: TRBV2; j_call: TRBJ1-2; cdr3_aa: CASSGPRGAGDYGYTF
clone_size: .; v_call: TRBV24-1; j_call: TRBJ2-7; cdr3_aa: CATSIQGGYEQYF
clone_size: .; v_call: TRBV2; j_call: TRBJ2-5; cdr3_aa: CASSVSPGQGWLGETQYF
clone_size: .; v_call: TRBV7-3; j_call: TRBJ2-3; cdr3_aa: CASSSIRTSGGGTDTQYF
clone_size: .; v_call: TRBV16; j_call: TRBJ1-1; cdr3_aa: CASSQPGQGANTEAFF
clone_size: .; v_call: TRBV5-1; j_call: TRBJ1-4; cdr3_aa: CASQGGFREKLFF
clone_size: few; v_call: TRBV2; j_call: TRBJ2-3; cdr3_aa: CASGLQLTTDTQYF
clone_size: .; v_call: TRBV24-1; j_call: TRBJ1-3; cdr3_aa: CATSDPGQGADTIYF
clone_size: .; v_call: TRBV11-2; j_call: TRBJ2-3; cdr3_aa: CASSRGILGATDTQYF
clone_size: .; v_call: TRBV7-6; j_call: TRBJ1-6; cdr3_aa: CASSSAGTGGRSLHF
clone_size: .; v_call: TRBV9; j_call: TRBJ2-5; cdr3_aa: CASSTRPGQVETQYF
clone_size: once; v_call: TRBV12-3/TRBV12-4; j_call: TRBJ1-5; cdr3_aa: CASSLEGAQPQHF
clone_size: .; v_call: TRBV12-3/TRBV12-4; j_call: TRBJ2-7; cdr3_aa: CASKLQGADEQYF
clone_size: .; v_call: TRBV6-2/TRBV6-3; j_call: TRBJ1-5; cdr3_aa: CASSPRPVGDRGGNQPQHF
clone_size: few; v_call: TRBV6-5; j_call: TRBJ1-1; cdr3_aa: CASFTANTEAFF
clone_size: .; v_call: TRBV19; j_call: TRBJ1-2; cdr3_aa: CASSRGQTNYGYTF
clone_size: .; v_call: TRBV25-1; j_call: TRBJ1-1; cdr3_aa: CASSSGQWGTEAFF
clone_size: .; v_call: TRBV2; j_call: TRBJ2-2; cdr3_aa: CASRPWTGFGELFF
clone_size: .; v_call: TRBV9; j_call: TRBJ2-5; cdr3_aa: CASSVRTGQETQYF
clone_size: once; v_call: TRBV2; j_call: TRBJ1-6; cdr3_aa: CASSGPGQFNSPLHF
clone_size: once; v_call: TRBV24-1; j_call: TRBJ1-2; cdr3_aa: CATSGGNGGQDYGYTF
clone_size: .; v_call: TRBV4-2; j_call: TRBJ1-1; cdr3_aa: CASSHAQFNTEAFF
clone_size: .; v_call: TRBV27; j_call: TRBJ1-2; cdr3_aa: CASSLWTGVGYTF
clone_size: .; v_call: TRBV6-6; j_call: TRBJ1-5; cdr3_aa: CASSYPSSGNQPQHF
clone_size: .; v_call: TRBV27; j_call: TRBJ2-1; cdr3_aa: CASRRGADYNEQFF
clone_size: .; v_call: TRBV9; j_call: TRBJ2-5; cdr3_aa: CASSATSGTKGETQYF
clone_size: .; v_call: TRBV5-6; j_call: TRBJ1-4; cdr3_aa: CASSFQGAPEKLFF